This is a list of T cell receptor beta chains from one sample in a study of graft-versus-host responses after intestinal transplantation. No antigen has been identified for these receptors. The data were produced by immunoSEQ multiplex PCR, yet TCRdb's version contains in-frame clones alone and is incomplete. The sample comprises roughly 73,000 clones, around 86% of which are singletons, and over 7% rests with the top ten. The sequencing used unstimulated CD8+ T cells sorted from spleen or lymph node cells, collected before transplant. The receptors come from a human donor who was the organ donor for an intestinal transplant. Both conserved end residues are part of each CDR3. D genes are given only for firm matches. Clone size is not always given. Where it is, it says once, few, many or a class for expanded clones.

CDR3nt: TGTGCCACCAGCGCCCAAGCGGGGGCCAACGTCCTGACTTTC
CDR3aa: CATSAQAGANVLTF
d_gene: NA
v_gene: TRBV15
j_gene: TRBJ2-6
abundance: NA

CDR3nt: TGTGCCAGCAGCTTATACGAGACTAGCGAATACAATGAGCAGTTCTTC
CDR3aa: CASSLYETSEYNEQFF
d_gene: TRBD2
v_gene: TRBV11-3
j_gene: TRBJ2-1
abundance: NA

CDR3nt: TGTGCCAGCAGCGTAGCTTCGGGGGATGAAGCTTTCTTT
CDR3aa: CASSVASGDEAFF
d_gene: NA
v_gene: TRBV9
j_gene: TRBJ1-1
abundance: NA

CDR3nt: TGTGCCAGCAGGGGGTGGGAGTCGCAAGAGACCCAGTACTTC
CDR3aa: CASRGWESQETQYF
d_gene: NA
v_gene: TRBV7-9
j_gene: TRBJ2-5
abundance: NA

CDR3nt: TGTGCCAGCAGTTACCATTGGGCGGGGGAGCTGTTTTTT
CDR3aa: CASSYHWAGELFF
d_gene: NA
v_gene: TRBV6-6
j_gene: TRBJ2-2
abundance: few

CDR3nt: TGTGCCAGCAGCTGGCGGGACCCCAATTCACCCCTCCACTTT
CDR3aa: CASSWRDPNSPLHF
d_gene: NA
v_gene: TRBV5-6
j_gene: TRBJ1-6
abundance: few

CDR3nt: TGTGCCAGCAGTTTATTGACAGTCTATGGCTACACCTTC
CDR3aa: CASSLLTVYGYTF
d_gene: NA
v_gene: TRBV28
j_gene: TRBJ1-2
abundance: NA

CDR3nt: TGTGCCAGCAGCTTCTACGGGGCCACCGGGGAGCTGTTTTTT
CDR3aa: CASSFYGATGELFF
d_gene: NA
v_gene: TRBV5-4
j_gene: TRBJ2-2
abundance: few

CDR3nt: TGTGCCAGCAGCTATTATACAGGAAAACAAACGTCTGGAAACACCATATATTTT
CDR3aa: CASSYYTGKQTSGNTIYF
d_gene: NA
v_gene: TRBV7-8
j_gene: TRBJ1-3
abundance: NA

CDR3nt: TGCGCCAGCAGCCCGACGCCGGGACTAGCGGGTCCGAACACCGGGGAGCTGTTTTTT
CDR3aa: CASSPTPGLAGPNTGELFF
d_gene: TRBD2
v_gene: TRBV4-1
j_gene: TRBJ2-2
abundance: NA

CDR3nt: TGTGCCAGCAGCTTTTTCAGGAATGAGCAGTTCTTC
CDR3aa: CASSFFRNEQFF
d_gene: NA
v_gene: TRBV11-2
j_gene: TRBJ2-1
abundance: NA

CDR3nt: TGTGCCAGCAGCTTGGCGGGCAGAAATGAAAAACTGTTTTTT
CDR3aa: CASSLAGRNEKLFF
d_gene: NA
v_gene: TRBV5-6
j_gene: TRBJ1-4
abundance: NA

CDR3nt: TGTGCCAGCAGCCCTCCGACAGGGGAGGTCTATGGCTACACCTTC
CDR3aa: CASSPPTGEVYGYTF
d_gene: TRBD1
v_gene: TRBV7-9
j_gene: TRBJ1-2
abundance: NA

CDR3nt: TGTGCCAGCAGCTTCCAGGGTCCTGGGGAGCTGTTTTTT
CDR3aa: CASSFQGPGELFF
d_gene: NA
v_gene: TRBV7-3
j_gene: TRBJ2-2
abundance: NA

CDR3nt: TGTGCCAACCTTAATGGGGGGTGCACTGAAGCTTTCTTT
CDR3aa: CANLNGGCTEAFF
d_gene: NA
v_gene: TRBV6-5
j_gene: TRBJ1-1
abundance: NA

CDR3nt: TGTGCCAGCAGCTTCTGGAATCAGCCCCAGCATTTT
CDR3aa: CASSFWNQPQHF
d_gene: NA
v_gene: TRBV7-9
j_gene: TRBJ1-5
abundance: few

CDR3nt: TGTGCCAGCGATCCTAGCGGGGGGGCCTACAATGAGCAGTTCTTC
CDR3aa: CASDPSGGAYNEQFF
d_gene: TRBD2
v_gene: TRBV6-5
j_gene: TRBJ2-1
abundance: NA

CDR3nt: TGTGCCAGCAGTTATGTACAGGGTAGCCCAGATACGCAGTATTTT
CDR3aa: CASSYVQGSPDTQYF
d_gene: NA
v_gene: TRBV6-5
j_gene: TRBJ2-3
abundance: NA

CDR3nt: TGCAGCGTTGGCCTCTCGGCCTATGGCTACACCTTC
CDR3aa: CSVGLSAYGYTF
d_gene: NA
v_gene: TRBV29-1
j_gene: TRBJ1-2
abundance: NA

CDR3nt: TGTGCCAGCAGTTATCTTGGGACTGGATTGGACAATGAGCAGTTCTTC
CDR3aa: CASSYLGTGLDNEQFF
d_gene: NA
v_gene: TRBV6-6
j_gene: TRBJ2-1
abundance: NA

CDR3nt: TGCGCCAGCAGCTTAGAACAGGGAGTAAATGAGCAGTTCTTC
CDR3aa: CASSLEQGVNEQFF
d_gene: NA
v_gene: TRBV5-1
j_gene: TRBJ2-1
abundance: NA

CDR3nt: TGTGCCAGCAGCTTAGCAGGGTCCTACAATGAGCAGTTCTTC
CDR3aa: CASSLAGSYNEQFF
d_gene: NA
v_gene: TRBV11-2
j_gene: TRBJ2-1
abundance: NA

CDR3nt: TGTGCCATCAGTGAGTCAATATGGGACAGCATCGAAGCTTTCTTT
CDR3aa: CAISESIWDSIEAFF
d_gene: TRBD1
v_gene: TRBV10-3
j_gene: TRBJ1-1
abundance: NA

CDR3nt: TGTGCCAGCAGTGAAGTATCTTTGGACAGGGTAGAAGAGCAGTACTTC
CDR3aa: CASSEVSLDRVEEQYF
d_gene: TRBD1
v_gene: TRBV6-1
j_gene: TRBJ2-7
abundance: NA

CDR3nt: TGTGCCACCTCACTAGCGGGGGCCTTGGGACAGTTCTTC
CDR3aa: CATSLAGALGQFF
d_gene: TRBD2
v_gene: TRBV27
j_gene: TRBJ2-1
abundance: NA

CDR3nt: TGTGCCAGTAGTGATCGACAGGCCGAGTACGAGCAGTACTTC
CDR3aa: CASSDRQAEYEQYF
d_gene: NA
v_gene: TRBV19
j_gene: TRBJ2-7
abundance: few

CDR3nt: TGTGCCAGCTGGAGGGGTGAGATGGGCGAGCAGTTCTTC
CDR3aa: CASWRGEMGEQFF
d_gene: NA
v_gene: TRBV27
j_gene: TRBJ2-1
abundance: NA

CDR3nt: TGTGCCAGCAGTTTATTTTCCATAGGCGGACAGGGCATTCCCTACGAGCAGTACTTC
CDR3aa: CASSLFSIGGQGIPYEQYF
d_gene: TRBD1
v_gene: TRBV28
j_gene: TRBJ2-7
abundance: NA

CDR3nt: TGTGCCAGCAGCCCCCAGGAAGATAGAAATTACGAGCAGTACTTC
CDR3aa: CASSPQEDRNYEQYF
d_gene: NA
v_gene: TRBV4-2
j_gene: TRBJ2-7
abundance: NA

CDR3nt: TGTGCCAGCAGCCTTAGCCCGGGGCAGGACTATGGCTACACCTTC
CDR3aa: CASSLSPGQDYGYTF
d_gene: NA
v_gene: TRBV9
j_gene: TRBJ1-2
abundance: NA

CDR3nt: TGCGCCAGCAGCCTGGGACAGGGGAAGGACGAGCAGTACTTC
CDR3aa: CASSLGQGKDEQYF
d_gene: TRBD1
v_gene: TRBV5-1
j_gene: TRBJ2-7
abundance: once

CDR3nt: TGTGCCAGCAGTTTAAGAGGAGCTGCGTGGGTAGCGGCGCAAGAGACCCAGTACTTC
CDR3aa: CASSLRGAAWVAAQETQYF
d_gene: NA
v_gene: TRBV28
j_gene: TRBJ2-5
abundance: NA

CDR3nt: TGTGCCAGCAGTTTTGGGACTAGCGCCAGTGAGCAGTTCTTC
CDR3aa: CASSFGTSASEQFF
d_gene: TRBD2
v_gene: TRBV27
j_gene: TRBJ2-1
abundance: NA

CDR3nt: TGTGCCAGCAGTCTAGCCGGCGGTTCATACAATGAGCAGTTCTTC
CDR3aa: CASSLAGGSYNEQFF
d_gene: NA
v_gene: TRBV28
j_gene: TRBJ2-1
abundance: NA

CDR3nt: TGTGTCAGAAGCTTAGAACAGCGGGGGGGCTTAGAGACCCAGTACTTC
CDR3aa: CVRSLEQRGGLETQYF
d_gene: NA
v_gene: TRBV7-5
j_gene: TRBJ2-5
abundance: NA

CDR3nt: TGTGCCAGCAGCGTAGGGGGATCTAGCACAGATACGCAGTATTTT
CDR3aa: CASSVGGSSTDTQYF
d_gene: NA
v_gene: TRBV9
j_gene: TRBJ2-3
abundance: NA

CDR3nt: TGTGCCGGCCTTGGACAGGGGAACACTGAAGCTTTCTTT
CDR3aa: CAGLGQGNTEAFF
d_gene: TRBD1
v_gene: TRBV5-6
j_gene: TRBJ1-1
abundance: NA

CDR3nt: TGTGCCAGCATAGGAGCTGAAGCTTTCTTT
CDR3aa: CASIGAEAFF
d_gene: NA
v_gene: TRBV6-5
j_gene: TRBJ1-1
abundance: NA

CDR3nt: TGCGCCAGCAGCACCCCGGGACAGAGCAGTTACGAGCAGTACTTC
CDR3aa: CASSTPGQSSYEQYF
d_gene: TRBD1
v_gene: TRBV5-1
j_gene: TRBJ2-7
abundance: NA

CDR3nt: TGTGCCAGCAGTGAGCGGGGGGGCTACAATGAGCAGTTCTTC
CDR3aa: CASSERGGYNEQFF
d_gene: TRBD2
v_gene: TRBV6-4
j_gene: TRBJ2-1
abundance: NA

CDR3nt: TGTGCCAGCAGTATTAGCGGGGGGGCCACAGATACGCAGTATTTT
CDR3aa: CASSISGGATDTQYF
d_gene: TRBD2
v_gene: TRBV6-4
j_gene: TRBJ2-3
abundance: NA

CDR3nt: TGCGCCAGCAGTCAAGGTGAGGGGAACAATGAGCAGTTCTTC
CDR3aa: CASSQGEGNNEQFF
d_gene: NA
v_gene: TRBV4-1
j_gene: TRBJ2-1
abundance: NA

CDR3nt: TGTGCCAGCAGTGAAGTCACACAGCTCCACGATGGCTACACCTTC
CDR3aa: CASSEVTQLHDGYTF
d_gene: NA
v_gene: TRBV6-1
j_gene: TRBJ1-2
abundance: NA

CDR3nt: TGTGCCAGCAGTTTTTTGGGGGCCTCCTACGAGCAGTACTTC
CDR3aa: CASSFLGASYEQYF
d_gene: NA
v_gene: TRBV28
j_gene: TRBJ2-7
abundance: few

CDR3nt: TGTGCCAGCAGGCTCCTACAGGGAATCGATAATTCACCCCTCCACTTT
CDR3aa: CASRLLQGIDNSPLHF
d_gene: NA
v_gene: TRBV2
j_gene: TRBJ1-6
abundance: NA

CDR3nt: TGTGCCAGCAGCTCCCCCCCCGATGAGCTAGATACAGATACGCAGTATTTT
CDR3aa: CASSSPPDELDTDTQYF
d_gene: NA
v_gene: TRBV11-2
j_gene: TRBJ2-3
abundance: NA

CDR3nt: TGCGCCAGCAGCCCTCCAGGGGTCCCTGGCTACACCTTC
CDR3aa: CASSPPGVPGYTF
d_gene: NA
v_gene: TRBV4-1
j_gene: TRBJ1-2
abundance: NA

CDR3nt: TGTGCCAGCAGCAAAGTGTGGAGGGTCGAGCAGTACTTC
CDR3aa: CASSKVWRVEQYF
d_gene: NA
v_gene: TRBV21-1
j_gene: TRBJ2-7
abundance: NA

CDR3nt: TGTGCCACCAGCAGTCTTCCCCCGGGACAGAGCTCCTACGAGCAGTACTTC
CDR3aa: CATSSLPPGQSSYEQYF
d_gene: TRBD1
v_gene: TRBV15
j_gene: TRBJ2-7
abundance: few

CDR3nt: TGTGCCAGCAGTTCGGGATACCAAGAGACCCAGTACTTC
CDR3aa: CASSSGYQETQYF
d_gene: NA
v_gene: TRBV6-5
j_gene: TRBJ2-5
abundance: NA

CDR3nt: TGCAGCGTTGCACCCCCATTTAGGGGCTGGGTAGGCTACACCTTC
CDR3aa: CSVAPPFRGWVGYTF
d_gene: NA
v_gene: TRBV29-1
j_gene: TRBJ1-2
abundance: once

CDR3nt: TGTGCCAGCAGTGAGGGGCACCTCTCTGGAAACACCATATATTTT
CDR3aa: CASSEGHLSGNTIYF
d_gene: NA
v_gene: TRBV6-4
j_gene: TRBJ1-3
abundance: NA

CDR3nt: TGTGCCAGCAGCCAAGATTTCACAGGGGGCTATGGCTACACCTTC
CDR3aa: CASSQDFTGGYGYTF
d_gene: TRBD1
v_gene: TRBV14
j_gene: TRBJ1-2
abundance: NA

CDR3nt: TGTGCCAGCAGTTCACCGGGATTAATCACTGAAGCTTTCTTT
CDR3aa: CASSSPGLITEAFF
d_gene: NA
v_gene: TRBV6-5
j_gene: TRBJ1-1
abundance: NA

CDR3nt: TGTGCCAGCAGCTTAGACCGCTCCCTCTCCGCCGAGACCCAGTACTTC
CDR3aa: CASSLDRSLSAETQYF
d_gene: NA
v_gene: TRBV7-8
j_gene: TRBJ2-5
abundance: NA

CDR3nt: TGTGCCAGCAGCGTAAGGGGTCATGGCTACACCTTC
CDR3aa: CASSVRGHGYTF
d_gene: NA
v_gene: TRBV9
j_gene: TRBJ1-2
abundance: NA

CDR3nt: TGTGCCAGCAGCTTATGGTTCGGGCTAGGACAGGGGTCGAGGACTGAAGCTTTCTTT
CDR3aa: CASSLWFGLGQGSRTEAFF
d_gene: TRBD1
v_gene: TRBV11-2
j_gene: TRBJ1-1
abundance: NA

CDR3nt: TGTGCCAGCAGCCCACAAGACAGCGGGGGACAAGAGACCCAGTACTTC
CDR3aa: CASSPQDSGGQETQYF
d_gene: TRBD2
v_gene: TRBV7-9
j_gene: TRBJ2-5
abundance: NA

CDR3nt: TGTGCCAGCAGCCAAGATTTGGGGGGGACCGGGGAGCTGTTTTTT
CDR3aa: CASSQDLGGTGELFF
d_gene: TRBD2
v_gene: TRBV4-2
j_gene: TRBJ2-2
abundance: few

CDR3nt: TGTGCCAGCATGTCCTATGGCTACACCTTC
CDR3aa: CASMSYGYTF
d_gene: NA
v_gene: TRBV6-1
j_gene: TRBJ1-2
abundance: NA